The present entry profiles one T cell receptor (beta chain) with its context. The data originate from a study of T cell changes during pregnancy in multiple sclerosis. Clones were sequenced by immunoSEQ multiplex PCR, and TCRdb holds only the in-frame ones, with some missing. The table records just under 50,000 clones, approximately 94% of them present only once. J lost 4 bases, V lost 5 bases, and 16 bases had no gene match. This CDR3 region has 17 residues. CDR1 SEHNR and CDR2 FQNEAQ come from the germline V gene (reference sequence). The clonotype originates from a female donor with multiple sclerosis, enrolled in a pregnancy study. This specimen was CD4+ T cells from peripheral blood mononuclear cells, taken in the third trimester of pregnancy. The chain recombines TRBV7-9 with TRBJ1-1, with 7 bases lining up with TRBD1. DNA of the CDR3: TGTGCCAGCAGCCCGGGACAGAAAATAACCCCGGGCACTGAAGCTTTCTTT. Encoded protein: CASSPGQKITPGTEAFF. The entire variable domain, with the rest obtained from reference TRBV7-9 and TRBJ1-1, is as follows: DTGVSQNPRHKITKRGQNVTFRCDPISEHNRLYWYRQTLGQGPEFLTYFQNEAQLEKSRLLSDRFSAERPKGSFSTLEIQRTEQGDSAMYLCASSPGQKITPGTEAFFGQGTRLTVV.